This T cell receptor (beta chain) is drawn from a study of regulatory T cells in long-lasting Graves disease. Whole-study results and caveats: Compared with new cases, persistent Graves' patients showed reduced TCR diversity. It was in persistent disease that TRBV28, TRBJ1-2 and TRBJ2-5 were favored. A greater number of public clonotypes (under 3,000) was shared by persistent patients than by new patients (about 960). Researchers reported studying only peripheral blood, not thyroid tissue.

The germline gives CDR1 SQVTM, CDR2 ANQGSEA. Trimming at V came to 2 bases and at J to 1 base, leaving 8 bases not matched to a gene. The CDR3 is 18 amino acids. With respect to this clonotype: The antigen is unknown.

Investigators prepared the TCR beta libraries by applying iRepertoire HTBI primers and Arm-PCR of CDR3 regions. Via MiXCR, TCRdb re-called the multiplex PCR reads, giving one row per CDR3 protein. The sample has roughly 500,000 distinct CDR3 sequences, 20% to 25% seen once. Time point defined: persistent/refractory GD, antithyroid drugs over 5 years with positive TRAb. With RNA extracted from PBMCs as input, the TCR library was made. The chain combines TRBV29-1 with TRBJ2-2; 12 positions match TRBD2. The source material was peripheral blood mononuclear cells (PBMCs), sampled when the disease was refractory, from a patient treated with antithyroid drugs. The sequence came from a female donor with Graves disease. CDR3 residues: CSVESPWTSGMNTGELFF. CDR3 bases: TGCAGCGTTGAATCCCCGTGGACTAGCGGGATGAACACCGGGGAGCTGTTTTTT.